This T cell receptor (beta chain) was captured in a study of early T cells in non-severe SARS-CoV-2 infection. Study-wide context: Sequenced material consisted of bulk RNA (from unsorted whole blood), and chains were unpaired. General study results and limits: Private and CD4 specificities were missed by VDJdb matching, which favored anti-spike CD8 responses.

Germline V lookup: CDR1 SQVTM, CDR2 ANQGSEA. J gave up 4 bases and V 5 bases, and 10 bases lay outside the gene matches. The CDR3 runs to 15 residues. This clonotype was seen a handful of times. The antigen remains unidentified. Individual cDNA molecules carried attached unique molecular identifiers. TCRdb independently ran MiXCR on the 5' RACE reads; one entry per CDR3 protein. Found here are some 82,000 distinct CDR3 sequences, roughly an eighth of them singletons; the top ten hold over 2%. The sequence was obtained from an adult who was a healthcare worker with PCR-confirmed SARS-CoV-2 infection or an uninfected control (not recorded which). The chain combines TRBV29-1 with TRBJ1-2, with TRBD1 matching 10 bases. What was sequenced was whole blood. The CDR3 nucleotides read TGCAGCGTTAGAGCCGGGACAGGGGAGGGCTATGGCTACACCTTC. It codes for CSVRAGTGEGYGYTF.